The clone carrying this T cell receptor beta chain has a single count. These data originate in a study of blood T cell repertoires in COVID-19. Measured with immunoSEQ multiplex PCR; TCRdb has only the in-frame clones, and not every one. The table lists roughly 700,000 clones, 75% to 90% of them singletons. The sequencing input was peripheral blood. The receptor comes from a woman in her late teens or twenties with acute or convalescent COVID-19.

The CDR3 protein is CASRGGPSGNTIYF. CDR3 nucleotides: TGTGCCAGCAGGGGGGGACCCTCTGGAAACACCATATATTTT. V is TRBV27 and J is TRBJ1-3, with a tentative D call TRBD1 (5 bases). V lost 6 bases, J lost 0 bases, and 9 bases lay in between. Germline V gene data show CDR1 as MNHEY and CDR2 as SMNVEV (reference sequence). This CDR3 region has 14 residues.